The 17 T cell receptor beta chains given below trace back to one sample, sequenced in a study of T cells after posttransplantation cyclophosphamide. Controls had myeloablative marrow grafts with methotrexate and calcineurin inhibitor, sampled at 1 year. Only in-frame clones appear in the TCRdb table, and some are missing; sequencing was by immunoSEQ multiplex PCR. The table has fewer than 25,000 clones, 70% to 90% seen once. Material: PBMCs, obtained after an allogeneic stem cell transplant with a calcineurin inhibitor and methotrexate. The receptor source for this set is a female patient in her 50s who received an allogeneic stem cell transplant from an unrelated donor, was CMV-positive, and had chronic GVHD only. The T cells may come from the graft donor.

The chain employs TRBV29-1 and TRBJ2-1; 10 nucleotides align to TRBD2. This CDR3 spans 15 amino acids. Trimming removed 7 bases from V and 5 bases from J; junction bases left unmatched: 11. Germline CDR1 and CDR2: SQVTM and ANQGSEA. This chain's CDR3 is CSAVPWTSGHNEQFF. CDR3 DNA sequence: TGCAGCGCCGTGCCCTGGACTAGCGGACACAATGAGCAGTTCTTC.

This clone was seen just once. The chain combines TRBV5-4 with TRBJ2-7, with 8 bases lining up with TRBD1. The CDR3 contains 16 residues. CDR1 is SGHNT and CDR2 is YYREEE in the germline V gene (reference sequence). V was pared by 4 bases and J by 6 bases, with 15 bases of the junction left unmatched. This CDR3 is CASSGRQGPGPLEQYF. In nucleotides, the CDR3 is TGTGCCAGCAGCGGCAGACAGGGGCCCGGACCCCTCGAGCAGTACTTC.

This sequence joins TRBV9 and TRBJ1-6, with 7 bases matching TRBD1. The CDR3 extends over 16 amino acids. In germline, CDR1 is SGDLS, CDR2 YYNGEE. V shed 3 bases, J shed 9 bases, and the junction held 12 bases outside the gene matches. CDR3: CASSGHIAGGSSPLHF. CDR3 in DNA: TGTGCCAGCAGCGGCCACATCGCAGGGGGGAGTTCACCCCTCCACTTT.

The chain joins TRBV7-3 to TRBJ2-5, with D possibly TRBD2 on 7 matching bases. With 5 bases removed from V and 4 bases from J, the gap between germline ends came to 17 bases. Germline-derived CDR1 and CDR2 are SGHTA and FQGTGA. The CDR3 sequence is 15 residues long. DNA of the CDR3: TGTGCCAGCAGCCCGCAACTGGGGGGGGCAGAGACCCAGTACTTC. This gives the protein CASSPQLGGAETQYF. Full variable domain (remainder filled in from reference TRBV7-3 and TRBJ2-5): GAGVSQTPSNKVTEKGKYVELRCDPISGHTALYWYRQSLGQGPEFLIYFQGTGAADDSGLPNDRFFAVRPEGSVSTLKIQRTERGDSAVYLCASSPQLGGAETQYFGPGTRLLVL.

This chain connects TRBV5-1 to TRBJ2-5, with TRBD1 matching 8 bases. The CDR3 consists of 15 residues. Germline V gene sequence: CDR1 SGHRS, CDR2 YFSETQ. With V trimmed by 1 base and J by 2 bases, 4 bases remained unmatched. This CDR3 reads CASSLLQGVQETQYF. As DNA, the CDR3 is TGCGCCAGCAGCTTGTTACAGGGGGTTCAAGAGACCCAGTACTTC. Based on the CDR3 plus reference TRBV5-1 and TRBJ2-5, the full variable domain is KAGVTQTPRYLIKTRGQQVTLSCSPISGHRSVSWYQQTPGQGLQFLFEYFSETQRNKGNFPGRFSGRQFSNSRSEMNVSTLELGDSALYLCASSLLQGVQETQYFGPGTRLLVL.

V gene TRBV15 combines with J gene TRBJ1-1; D uncertain. The CDR3 loop spans 15 amino acids. Looked up from germline, CDR1 is LNHNV and CDR2 is YYDKDF (reference sequence). V shed 0 bases and J shed 5 bases, with 13 bases lying between them. For the CDR3, the DNA is TGTGCCACCAGCAGAGATAGGACGGGGATTACTGAAGCTTTCTTT. This encodes CATSRDRTGITEAFF.

This chain joins TRBV28 and TRBJ2-1; no clear D gene. Germline V gives CDR1 MDHEN, CDR2 SYDVKM. V was cut by 2 bases and J by 0 bases, with 8 bases left in between. The CDR3 covers 15 residues. For the CDR3, the DNA is TGTGCCAGCAGTTTAGGCGGTAGCTCCTACAATGAGCAGTTCTTC. Translation: CASSLGGSSYNEQFF.

This clone has a handful of counts. This chain joins TRBV14 and TRBJ1-1; D possibly corresponds to TRBD1 (5 bases). V lost 0 bases to trimming and J lost 6 bases, with 14 bases between them. Germline-derived CDR1 and CDR2 are SGHDN and FVKESK. The CDR3 is made up of 15 amino acids. In nucleotides, the CDR3 is TGTGCCAGCAGCCAAGATTTAGGGGAAATCGCTGAAGCTTTCTTT. Its translation: CASSQDLGEIAEAFF.

The J gene is TRBJ2-2, the V gene TRBV4-1; a weak D match, TRBD1 (5 bases). V lost 1 base, J lost 3 bases, and 15 bases lay in between. The CDR3 contains 17 residues. Germline V CDR1 and CDR2: MGHRA, YSYEKL. DNA of the CDR3: TGCGCCAGCAGCCAAGGCCAGGGCAGGGCGGACACCGGGGAGCTGTTTTTT. Protein product: CASSQGQGRADTGELFF.

The chain combines TRBV6-6 with TRBJ2-5, with 10 nucleotides matching TRBD2. With the DNA end fitting TRBJ2-7 better, the J assignment may be wrong. The germline gives CDR1 MNHNY, CDR2 SVGAGI (reference sequence). CDR3 length: 14 residues. The CDR3 DNA follows: TGTGCCAGCCGTGGACTAGCGGACAACTACGAGCAGTACTTC. This codes for CASRGLADNYEQYF.

V and J are TRBV27 and TRBJ2-2, with TRBD2 matching over 12 bases. CDR1 is MNHEY and CDR2 is SMNVEV in the germline V gene (reference sequence). V trimming: 3 bases; J trimming: 2 bases; junction bases outside the gene matches: 4. The CDR3 extends over 17 amino acids. The CDR3 coding sequence is TGTGCCAGCAGTTTCCTAGCGGGAGGGCCTAACACCGGGGAGCTGTTTTTT. As protein: CASSFLAGGPNTGELFF.

The chain links TRBV18 to TRBJ1-1, with TRBD1 identical over 7 bases. The ends lost 6 bases at V and 0 bases at J; junction bases unmatched: 4. This CDR3 spans 14 amino acids. Germline CDR1 and CDR2: KGHSH and LQKENI. The CDR3 loop is CASSPGTVNTEAFF. The CDR3 DNA sequence: TGTGCCAGCTCCCCCGGGACAGTGAACACTGAAGCTTTCTTT.

This chain links TRBV5-1 with TRBJ2-7; TRBD2 agrees at 8 bases. The CDR3 spans 18 residues. Germline V lookup: CDR1 SGHRS, CDR2 YFSETQ. The V gene end was trimmed by 3 bases and the J gene end by 3 bases; junction bases not matched to a gene: 17. The CDR3, as DNA: TGCGCCAGCAGCTCCGCACTAGCGGCACACACCACAAACTACGAGCAGTACTTC. Its protein is CASSSALAAHTTNYEQYF.

The sample holds one count of this clone. V is TRBV9 and J is TRBJ2-3, with 7 bases that match TRBD2. V was clipped by 0 bases and J by 2 bases; unmatched bases: 6. The CDR3 covers 16 residues. The germline gives CDR1 SGDLS, CDR2 YYNGEE. CDR3 in DNA: TGTGCCAGCAGCGTAGGGGACGGGAGGCTCACAGATACGCAGTATTTT. Its protein is CASSVGDGRLTDTQYF. Full variable domain (missing parts from reference TRBV9 and TRBJ2-3): DSGVTQTPKHLITATGQRVTLRCSPRSGDLSVYWYQQSLDQGLQFLIQYYNGEERAKGNILERFSAQQFPDLHSELNLSSLELGDSALYFCASSVGDGRLTDTQYFGPGTRLTVL.

The J gene is TRBJ1-2, the V gene TRBV10-3, with 8 bases matching TRBD1. The CDR3 covers 15 residues. Germline-derived CDR1 and CDR2 are ENHRY and SYGVKD. With V trimmed by 2 bases and J by 6 bases, 8 bases remained unmatched. CDR3 region: CAISEVGRGLDGYTF. The CDR3 DNA follows: TGTGCCATCAGTGAGGTTGGCAGGGGGCTGGATGGCTACACCTTC.

The CDR3: CASSVPPGHQNIQYF. The CDR3 coding sequence is TGTGCCAGCAGCGTACCCCCGGGACACCAAAACATTCAGTACTTC. The gene calls are TRBV9 and TRBJ2-4; maybe TRBD1 (6 bases). The length of the CDR3 is 15 residues. Trimming left V 1 base short and J 5 bases short, with 13 bases between. CDR1 and CDR2 (germline): SGDLS, YYNGEE.

The V gene is TRBV7-6, the J gene TRBJ2-7; 15 bases align to TRBD2. This CDR3 comprises 15 residues. Germline V lookup: CDR1 SGHVS, CDR2 FNYEAQ. Germline trimming cut 5 bases from V and 7 bases from J; bases unmatched to any gene: 6. The CDR3 DNA is TGTGCCAGCAGCCTAGGACTAGCGGGAGGGTCTGAGCAGTACTTC. Its protein product is CASSLGLAGGSEQYF.